This T cell receptor beta chain was observed in a study of cytomegalovirus exposure and HLA in healthy donors. For the study at large: Of 300 to 450 genotyped donors, 81% clustered with self-reported Caucasian donors. Findings and limits, study-wide: Sequence variants that were highly shared formed a cluster that was likely a sequencing artifact.

This clone was detected once. As yet, its antigen is unknown. PCR was performed using 60 Vbeta and 13 Jbeta primers. Data came from immunoSEQ multiplex PCR; TCRdb stores just in-frame clones and leaves some out. The sample carries 160,000 or so clones, 70% to 90% recorded once. Germline V gives CDR1 SGHVS, CDR2 FQNEAQ. The CDR3 has 14 amino acids. V gave up 6 bases and J gave up 0 bases, with 9 bases separating them. The sequence came from a woman aged 18-30 years in good health and CMV-seronegative. The sequenced material came from PBMCs. V gene TRBV7-8 combines with J gene TRBJ1-3; D is ambiguous. The CDR3 loop reads CASRTGSSGNTIYF. The CDR3 coding sequence is TGTGCCAGCAGGACTGGAAGCTCTGGAAACACCATATATTTT.